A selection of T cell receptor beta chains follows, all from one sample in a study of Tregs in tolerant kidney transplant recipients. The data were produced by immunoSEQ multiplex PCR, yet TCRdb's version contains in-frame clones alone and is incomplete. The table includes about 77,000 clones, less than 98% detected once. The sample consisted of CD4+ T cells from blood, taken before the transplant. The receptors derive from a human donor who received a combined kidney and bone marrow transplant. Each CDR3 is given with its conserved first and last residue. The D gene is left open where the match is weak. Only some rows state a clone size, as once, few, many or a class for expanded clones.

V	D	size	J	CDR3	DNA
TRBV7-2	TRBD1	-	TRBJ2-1	CASSLFQGAVVNEQFF	TGTGCCAGCAGCTTATTCCAGGGGGCGGTGGTGAATGAGCAGTTCTTC
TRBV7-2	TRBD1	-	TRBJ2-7	CASSPHRGRGGEQYF	TGTGCCAGCAGCCCCCACAGGGGGCGGGGAGGCGAGCAGTACTTC
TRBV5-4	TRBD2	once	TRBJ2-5	CASRRETETQYF	TGTGCCAGCAGGCGGGAGACGGAGACCCAGTACTTC
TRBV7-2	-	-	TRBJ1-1	CASSPPWNTEAFF	TGTGCCAGCAGCCCCCCGTGGAACACTGAAGCTTTCTTT
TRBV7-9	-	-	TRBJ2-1	CASSLQLAASYNEQFF	TGTGCCAGCAGCTTACAACTAGCCGCATCCTACAATGAGCAGTTCTTC
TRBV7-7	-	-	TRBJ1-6	CASSLRENSPLHF	TGTGCCAGCAGCTTAAGGGAGAATTCACCCCTCCACTTT
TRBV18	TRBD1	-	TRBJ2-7	CASSPRGTGQHEQYF	TGTGCCAGCTCACCACGAGGGACAGGGCAACACGAGCAGTACTTC
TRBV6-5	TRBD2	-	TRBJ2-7	CASSRSGRGYEQYF	TGTGCCAGCAGTAGGAGCGGGAGGGGATACGAGCAGTACTTC
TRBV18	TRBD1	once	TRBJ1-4	CASSQGTGGEKLFF	TGTGCCAGCTCCCAAGGGACAGGGGGAGAAAAACTGTTTTTT
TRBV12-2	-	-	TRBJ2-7	CASRATSGRYYEQYF	TGTGCAAGTCGCGCAACTAGCGGGAGGTACTACGAGCAGTACTTC
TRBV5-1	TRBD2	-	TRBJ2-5	CASSRTSELQETQYF	TGCGCCAGCAGCAGGACTAGCGAATTGCAAGAGACCCAGTACTTC
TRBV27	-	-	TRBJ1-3	CASSLAGDSGNTIYF	TGTGCCAGCAGTTTAGCCGGGGACTCTGGAAACACCATATATTTT
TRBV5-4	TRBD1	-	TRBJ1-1	CASSSQGAEAFF	TGTGCCAGCAGCTCACAGGGGGCTGAAGCTTTCTTT
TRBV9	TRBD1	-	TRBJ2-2	CASSRKGTGSGELFF	TGTGCCAGCAGCCGAAAGGGGACAGGGTCCGGGGAGCTGTTTTTT
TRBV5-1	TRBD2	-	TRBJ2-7	CASSLASVKRERTYEQYF	TGCGCCAGCAGCTTGGCCAGTGTGAAGCGGGAGAGGACCTACGAGCAGTACTTC
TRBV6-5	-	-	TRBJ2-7	CASRTRGLGSYEQYF	TGTGCCAGCAGAACGAGGGGGTTGGGTTCCTACGAGCAGTACTTC
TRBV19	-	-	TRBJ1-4	CASREQASFEKLFF	TGTGCCAGTAGAGAACAGGCCTCTTTTGAAAAACTGTTTTTT
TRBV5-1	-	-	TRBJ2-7	CASAGVYEQYF	TGCGCCAGCGCCGGAGTCTACGAGCAGTACTTC
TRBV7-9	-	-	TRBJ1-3	CASSLAGALSGNTIYF	TGTGCCAGCAGCTTAGCAGGGGCCCTCTCTGGAAACACCATATATTTT
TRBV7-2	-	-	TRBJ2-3	CASSLGRGTPPGTQYF	TGTGCCAGCAGCTTAGGTCGGGGGACTCCTCCAGGTACGCAGTATTTT
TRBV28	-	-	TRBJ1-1	CASNSGAELNTEAFF	TGTGCCAGCAATTCTGGGGCAGAGTTGAACACTGAAGCTTTCTTT
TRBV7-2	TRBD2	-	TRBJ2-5	CASSQTSGIETQYF	TGTGCCAGCAGCCAGACTAGCGGGATTGAGACCCAGTACTTC
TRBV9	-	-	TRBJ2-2	CASSFRSGETGELFF	TGTGCCAGCAGCTTCCGATCAGGGGAGACCGGGGAGCTGTTTTTT
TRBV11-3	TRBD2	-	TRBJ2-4	CASSFLAGVGDGRYF	TGTGCCAGCAGCTTTTTAGCGGGAGTCGGGGACGGTCGGTACTTC
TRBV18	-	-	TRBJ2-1	CASSPGTAGSSYNEQFF	TGTGCCAGCTCACCAGGAACCGCGGGGAGCTCCTACAATGAGCAGTTCTTC
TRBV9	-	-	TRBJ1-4	CASSVAAGATNEKLFF	TGTGCCAGCAGCGTAGCCGCGGGGGCAACTAATGAAAAACTGTTTTTT
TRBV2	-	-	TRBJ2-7	CASSEAPGGEQYF	TGTGCCAGCAGTGAAGCGCCCGGGGGTGAGCAGTACTTC
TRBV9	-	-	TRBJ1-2	CASSVGVQGGYTF	TGTGCCAGCAGCGTAGGAGTGCAGGGTGGCTACACCTTC
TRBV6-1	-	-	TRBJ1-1	CASRRGQNTEAFF	TGTGCCAGCAGGAGAGGGCAGAACACTGAAGCTTTCTTT
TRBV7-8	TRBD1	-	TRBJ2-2	CASSPIPGQGWTGELFF	TGTGCCAGCAGCCCTATACCGGGACAGGGGTGGACCGGGGAGCTGTTTTTT
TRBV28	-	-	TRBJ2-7	CASMGQKTYEQYF	TGTGCCAGTATGGGGCAGAAAACCTACGAGCAGTACTTC
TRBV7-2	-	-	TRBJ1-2	CASSHRRGDNYGYTF	TGTGCCAGCAGCCACCGCAGGGGAGATAACTATGGCTACACCTTC
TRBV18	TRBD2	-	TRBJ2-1	CASSSGRDNEQFF	TGTGCCAGCTCTAGCGGGAGAGACAATGAGCAGTTCTTC
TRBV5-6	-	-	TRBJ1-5	CASSLKGLQGPQPQHF	TGTGCCAGCAGCTTGAAGGGTTTACAGGGCCCTCAGCCCCAGCATTTT
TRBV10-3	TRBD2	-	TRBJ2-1	CAINRLAGANEQFF	TGTGCCATCAACCGACTAGCGGGGGCCAATGAGCAGTTCTTC
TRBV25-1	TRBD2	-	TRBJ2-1	CASSESGREGRGNEQFF	TGTGCCAGCAGTGAATCGGGGCGGGAGGGCCGGGGCAATGAGCAGTTCTTC
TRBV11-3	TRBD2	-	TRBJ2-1	CASSSAPGLAGGNYNEQFF	TGTGCCAGCAGCTCCGCCCCGGGACTAGCGGGAGGTAACTACAATGAGCAGTTCTTC
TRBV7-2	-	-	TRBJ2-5	CASSPGTPRQGAQYF	TGTGCCAGCAGCCCAGGGACTCCCCGCCAAGGGGCCCAGTACTTC
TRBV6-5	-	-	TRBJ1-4	CASSWRRGMGEKLFF	TGTGCCAGCAGCTGGCGTAGGGGGATGGGGGAAAAACTGTTTTTT
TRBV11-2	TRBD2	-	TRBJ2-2	CASSGTSGGDRRSGELFF	TGTGCCAGCAGCGGGACTAGCGGGGGGGATAGGCGTAGCGGGGAGCTGTTTTTT
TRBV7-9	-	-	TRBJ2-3	CASSFLSLQDTQYF	TGTGCCAGCAGCTTTTTGTCGCTTCAGGATACGCAGTATTTT
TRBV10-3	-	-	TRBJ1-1	CAISESNMNTEAFF	TGTGCCATCAGTGAGTCGAACATGAACACTGAAGCTTTCTTT
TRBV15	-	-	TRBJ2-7	CATSRGPYASSNEQYF	TGTGCCACCAGCCGAGGGCCGTATGCCTCTTCCAACGAGCAGTACTTC
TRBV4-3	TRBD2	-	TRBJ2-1	CASSQDRFLAGQNNEQFF	TGCGCCAGCAGCCAAGATAGGTTTTTAGCGGGCCAAAACAATGAGCAGTTCTTC
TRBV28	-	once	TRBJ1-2	CASSPPRDTYGYTF	TGTGCCAGCAGTCCCCCCCGGGACACCTATGGCTACACCTTC
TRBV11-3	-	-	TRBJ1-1	CASLGGYGTEAFF	TGTGCCAGCTTGGGGGGGTATGGGACTGAAGCTTTCTTT
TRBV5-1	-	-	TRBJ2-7	CASSAATPPYEQYF	TGCGCCAGCAGCGCGGCAACCCCCCCCTACGAGCAGTACTTC
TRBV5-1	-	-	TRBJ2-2	CASSLGREFSGELFF	TGCGCCAGCAGCTTGGGTCGGGAGTTCAGCGGGGAGCTGTTTTTT
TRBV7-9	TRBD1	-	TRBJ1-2	CASSLVPGQGIGYTF	TGTGCCAGCAGCTTAGTCCCCGGACAGGGAATTGGCTACACCTTC
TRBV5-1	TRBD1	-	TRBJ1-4	CASSPGTGALNEKLFF	TGCGCCAGCAGCCCGGGGACAGGGGCATTGAATGAAAAACTGTTTTTT
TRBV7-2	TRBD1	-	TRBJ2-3	CASSFDRVGTDTQYF	TGTGCCAGCAGCTTCGACAGGGTCGGCACAGATACGCAGTATTTT
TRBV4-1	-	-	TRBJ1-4	CASSQVSVPYNEKLFF	TGCGCCAGCAGCCAAGTCTCAGTGCCTTATAATGAAAAACTGTTTTTT